Each of the 15 T cell receptor beta chains below was sequenced from the same sample in a study of blood T cells in healthy people across ages. For the second PCR, which ran for roughly 6 to 12 cycles, a sample-barcoded 5' primer and a J-beta primer mix were used. TCRdb fed the 5' RACE reads into MiXCR, producing one record per CDR3 protein. The sample shows approximately 800,000 distinct CDR3 sequences, about 62% of them seen only once. Source material: blood. These TCRs come from a man younger than 45 in good health.

The V call is TRBV27, the J call TRBJ2-7; 9 nucleotides match TRBD1. The germline CDR1 and CDR2 sequences are MNHEY and SMNVEV (reference sequence). This CDR3 has 14 residues. V trimming: 0 bases; J trimming: 7 bases; junction bases outside the gene matches: 4. CDR3: CASSLSGTGLEQYF. CDR3 sequence (DNA): TGTGCCAGCAGTTTATCTGGGACAGGGCTGGAGCAGTACTTC.

V is TRBV20-1 and J is TRBJ2-3; 8 bases line up with TRBD1. V gave up 5 bases and J gave up 1 base; unmatched junction bases: 8. The length of the CDR3 is 15 residues. Germline V gives CDR1 DFQATT, CDR2 SNEGSKA (reference sequence). In DNA form, the CDR3 reads TGCAGTGCTCCAAGGACAGGGATGGGCACAGATACGCAGTATTTT. Amino acid sequence: CSAPRTGMGTDTQYF.

The rearrangement links TRBV20-1 to TRBJ2-5; unclear D gene. CDR3 size: 11 residues. V was shortened by 8 bases and J by 5 bases, with 12 bases between the two germline ends. Germline CDR1 is DFQATT and CDR2 is SNEGSKA (reference sequence). CDR3 loop: CSHRTMETQYF. Written as DNA, the CDR3 is TGCAGTCACCGAACCATGGAGACCCAGTACTTC.

This sequence joins TRBV5-5 and TRBJ1-4; D is ambiguous. With 2 bases removed from V and 3 bases from J, the gap between germline ends came to 14 bases. The CDR3 is made up of 16 amino acids. Germline V gene lookup returns CDR1 SGHKS and CDR2 YYEKEE (reference sequence). CDR3: CASSFLRAVANEKLFF. In DNA, the CDR3 is TGTGCCAGCAGCTTTTTAAGGGCCGTGGCTAATGAAAAACTGTTTTTT.

The count of this clonotype is one. CDR3 protein: CASSKEDYSFLDYEQYF. The CDR3 nucleotides read TGTGCCAGCAGCAAAGAAGATTATAGTTTTTTGGACTACGAGCAGTACTTC. The chain links TRBV21-1 to TRBJ2-5; the D call in the table, TRBD2, was not verified against the DNA. The end of the DNA aligns better with TRBJ2-7, so the J call may be wrong. TRBV21-1 is classified as a pseudogene. This CDR3 comprises 17 residues.

The V and J genes are TRBV5-1 and TRBJ1-4, with D uncertain. Germline V gene data show CDR1 as SGHRS and CDR2 as YFSETQ. This CDR3 has 16 amino acids. Trimming stripped 4 bases from V and 3 bases from J, with 16 bases between. The CDR3 coding sequence is TGCGCCAGCAGCCCCCGAGCGCCGGGTTCTAATGAAAAACTGTTTTTT. Translating gives CASSPRAPGSNEKLFF.

The chain's CDR3 is CASSGESSPYEQYF. The CDR3, as DNA: TGTGCCAGCAGTGGGGAATCCTCCCCTTACGAGCAGTACTTC. The V call is TRBV25-1, the J call TRBJ2-5; unclear D gene. With the DNA end fitting TRBJ2-7 better, the J assignment may be wrong. This CDR3 region has 14 residues. Looked up from germline, CDR1 is MGHDK and CDR2 is SYGVNS.

The chain joins TRBV11-2 to TRBJ2-5, with D tentatively TRBD1 (5 bases). V dropped 0 bases and J dropped 7 bases, with 9 bases sitting between them. The CDR3 extends over 13 amino acids. Germline V gene sequence: CDR1 SGHAT, CDR2 FQNNGV. CDR3 nucleotides: TGTGCCAGCAGCTTAGAAAGGGGTGGGACCCAGTACTTC. This sequence encodes CASSLERGGTQYF.

The gene calls are TRBV28 and TRBJ2-3, with D hard to call. Per germline, CDR1 MDHEN and CDR2 SYDVKM. This CDR3 has 13 amino acids. V gave up 3 bases and J gave up 4 bases, with 8 bases separating them. DNA for the CDR3: TGTGCCAGCAGTTTTACCATCCCAGATACGCAGTATTTT. Amino acids: CASSFTIPDTQYF. The full variable domain, completed using reference TRBV28 and TRBJ2-3, is DVKVTQSSRYLVKRTGEKVFLECVQDMDHENMFWYRQDPGLGLRLIYFSYDVKMKEKGDIPEGYSVSREKKERFSLILESASTNQTSMYLCASSFTIPDTQYFGPGTRLTVL.

CDR3 loop: CASRVRFILAKNIQYF. CDR3 nucleotide sequence: TGTGCCAGCAGAGTAAGGTTCATCTTAGCCAAAAACATTCAGTACTTC. The J gene is TRBJ2-4, the V gene TRBV2; D is undetermined. V gave up 6 bases and J gave up 0 bases, with 15 bases separating them. Germline V gives CDR1 SNHLY, CDR2 FYNNEI. The length of the CDR3 is 16 residues.

The table lists this clonotype with a count of one. The V gene is TRBV7-2, the J gene TRBJ2-1; D not certain. The V gene lost 1 base and the J gene lost 5 bases, with 15 bases spanning the gap. The germline CDR1 and CDR2 sequences are SGHTA and FQGNSA. The CDR3 has 16 residues. The CDR3 spells CASSLGRTGPNNEQFF. The CDR3 DNA is TGTGCCAGCAGCTTAGGGCGAACCGGCCCTAACAATGAGCAGTTCTTC. Supplemented by reference TRBV7-2 and TRBJ2-1, the full variable domain reads GAGVSQSPSNKVTEKGKDVELRCDPISGHTALYWYRQSLGQGLEFLIYFQGNSAPDKSGLPSDRFSAERTGGSVSTLTIQRTQQEDSAVYLCASSLGRTGPNNEQFFGPGTRLTVL.

The rearrangement joins TRBV30 to TRBJ1-2; D may be TRBD1 (6 bases). Trimming stripped 3 bases from V and 4 bases from J, with 18 bases between. Germline V gene sequence: CDR1 GTSNPN, CDR2 SVGIG (reference sequence). The CDR3 is 15 amino acids. The CDR3, as DNA: TGTGCCTGGAGCCGGGGGCCGTCTGGGAGCTATGGCTACACCTTC. Translation: CAWSRGPSGSYGYTF.

This sequence joins TRBV9 and TRBJ2-1, with D perhaps assigned TRBD1 or TRBD2 (5 bases each). The V and J ends lost 4 bases and 13 bases respectively, with 24 bases between them. Germline CDR1 SGDLS, CDR2 YYNGEE. The length of the CDR3 is 15 residues. CDR3 DNA: TGTGCCAGCAGCAGTGGGGACCCCTCCGGGGAGACCCAGTTCTTC. Translating gives CASSSGDPSGETQFF.

The V call is TRBV28, the J call TRBJ1-5; possibly TRBD1 for D (5 bases). CDR3 length: 16 amino acids. V was clipped by 5 bases and J by 2 bases, with 16 bases between them. The germline gives CDR1 MDHEN, CDR2 SYDVKM. In nucleotides, the CDR3 is TGTGCCAGCAGTAAGCCCGGGAGAGGGGGCAATCAGCCCCAGCATTTT. Protein: CASSKPGRGGNQPQHF.

The chain uses TRBV29-1 and TRBJ1-2, with 7 bases identical to TRBD1. CDR3 length: 14 residues. Germline trimming cut 7 bases from V and 6 bases from J; bases unmatched to any gene: 14. CDR1 and CDR2 from the germline V gene are SQVTM and ANQGSEA. CDR3 coding DNA: TGCAGCGCTAACAGGGGAAACCCCCTAGATGGCTACACCTTC. This gives the protein CSANRGNPLDGYTF.